This TCR beta chain was profiled in a study of somatic mutations in cytotoxic T cells in rheumatoid arthritis. Comment on this clone: No antigen is known for it.

Whole-study results and caveats: CD8+ clonality rose with age in rheumatoid arthritis patients, unlike in healthy controls.

CDR3 length equals 12 residues. Per the germline V gene, CDR1 is MNHNS and CDR2 is SASEGT. V shed 10 bases and J shed 4 bases, with 13 bases lying between them. Profiled with immunoSEQ multiplex PCR; TCRdb holds only in-frame clones, not every one. Of more than 20,000 clones listed, around 84% were seen once; the top ten hold approximately 17%. Sample: CD8+ T cells sorted from blood. V usage is TRBV6-1 and J usage is TRBJ1-2; D remains unclear. The clonotype was recovered from a woman in her forties or fifties in good health. In DNA form, the CDR3 reads TGTGCCACGCAAGACGTATTCTATGGCTACACCTTC. This codes for CATQDVFYGYTF.